The T cell receptor (beta chain) described here comes from a study of blood T cells in healthy people across ages. General study points: PBMCs left unsorted prevented a conclusive naive versus antigen-experienced comparison.

With a J-beta primer mix and a sample-barcoded 5' primer, a second PCR ran roughly 6 to 11 cycles. Each cDNA molecule was tagged by a template-switch adaptor with 12 random nucleotides. MiXCR, applied by TCRdb to the 5' RACE reads, yields one record per CDR3 protein. The sample records roughly 570,000 distinct CDR3 sequences, about 25% being singletons. To note about this clonotype: Its antigen remains unknown.

This CDR3 spans 13 amino acids. Germline V lookup: CDR1 LNHNV, CDR2 YYDKDF (reference sequence). With 1 base removed from V and 5 bases from J, the gap between germline ends came to 8 bases. Sequencing was performed on blood. The clonotype originates from a woman between 70 and 85 years old in good health. This sequence joins TRBV15 and TRBJ2-5; no definite D call. This CDR3 is CATSRAPLETQYF. Written as DNA, the CDR3 is TGTGCCACCAGCAGAGCCCCTTTGGAGACCCAGTACTTC.